One sample yielded the 26 T cell receptor beta chains listed below, sequenced in a study of T cells in Graves' hyperthyroidism and ophthalmopathy. RNA transcripts yielded amplified TCR beta CDR3 regions. RT-PCR in the first round (using the HTBI primer set) targeted the TCR CDR3. TCRdb redid the calling of the multiplex PCR reads with MiXCR, one entry per CDR3 protein. The sample holds over 450,000 distinct CDR3 sequences, about a sixth seen once. The sequenced material came from blood. The receptors originated from a woman under 30 with Graves' ophthalmopathy.

The chain links TRBV6-5 to TRBJ2-2, with 8 bases aligning to TRBD1. Germline-derived CDR1 and CDR2 are MNHEY and SVGAGI. J gave up 3 bases and V 5 bases, and 8 bases lay outside the gene matches. CDR3 length: 16 residues. CDR3 loop: CASSGSTGVDTGELFF. The CDR3 DNA follows: TGTGCCAGCAGTGGATCGACAGGGGTCGACACCGGGGAGCTGTTTTTT.

The chain links TRBV5-1 to TRBJ2-7, with 11 bases aligning to TRBD2. Trimming cost V 0 bases and J 7 bases; bases outside gene matches: 6. The CDR3 runs to 15 residues. The germline CDR1 and CDR2 sequences are SGHRS and YFSETQ. The CDR3, as DNA: TGCGCCAGCAGCTTGGATCTAGCGGGGGGTCGAGAGCAGTACTTC. Translation: CASSLDLAGGREQYF.

This clonotype was seen more than once but under ten times. V usage is TRBV9 and J usage is TRBJ1-1; D unresolved. Trimming shortened V by 3 bases and J by 0 bases, and 12 bases separated the two germline ends. Germline CDR1 reads SGDLS; CDR2 reads YYNGEE. The CDR3 contains 15 residues. CDR3 nucleotide sequence: TGTGCCAGCAGCGAGCACGGGGAGATGAACACTGAAGCTTTCTTT. Translating it yields CASSEHGEMNTEAFF.

In its sample, this clonotype was seen many times. The rearrangement uses TRBV7-3 and TRBJ2-1; the match to TRBD2 covers 12 bases. The V segment lost 1 base and the J segment 5 bases; nucleotides outside the gene matches: 6. Germline V CDR1 and CDR2: SGHTA, FQGTGA. The CDR3 sequence is 17 residues long. CDR3 residues: CASSLIGLAGGDNEQFF. In DNA, the CDR3 is TGTGCCAGCAGCTTAATTGGGCTAGCGGGAGGGGACAATGAGCAGTTCTTC.

This clonotype was counted a few times. This chain uses TRBV5-8 with TRBJ2-2; D possibly corresponds to TRBD2 (5 bases). The V end was cut by 0 bases, the J end by 1 base, with 7 bases between. Germline CDR1 SGHTS, CDR2 YDEGEE. CDR3 size: 15 residues. The CDR3 nucleotides are TGTGCCAGCAGCTTGGTTCGGGGGAACACCGGGGAGCTGTTTTTT. This translates into CASSLVRGNTGELFF.

This clonotype was picked up a small number of times. The chain recombines TRBV30 with TRBJ1-3; tentatively, D is TRBD1 (5 bases). Trimming removed 1 base at V and 8 bases at J, with 9 bases between. CDR1 is GTSNPN and CDR2 is SVGIG in the germline V gene (reference sequence). This CDR3 spans 12 amino acids. The CDR3 spells CAWSDVGDTIYF. The CDR3 DNA follows: TGTGCCTGGAGTGACGTGGGGGACACCATATATTTT.

Remarks on this clonotype: A clone one base away is much larger, so this may be a read error. This rearrangement joins TRBV27 to TRBJ2-7; 10 nucleotides align to TRBD1. The CDR3 extends over 12 amino acids. V shed 3 bases, J shed 9 bases, and the junction held 2 bases outside the gene matches. Germline CDR1 is MNHEY and CDR2 is SMNVEV (reference sequence). In DNA, the CDR3 is TGTGCCAGCAGTTTGGGACAGGGGACGCAGTACTTC. It specifies CASSLGQGTQYF.

This clonotype was seen only a few times. The chain employs TRBV6-1 and TRBJ1-5; weak D call: TRBD1 (6 bases). Germline values: CDR1 MNHNS, CDR2 SASEGT. Trimming took 4 bases from V and 0 from J, leaving 16 bases between them. The CDR3 has 17 amino acids. CDR3 DNA sequence: TGTGCCAGCAGTGGGAGGGACATCTCGTATAGCAATCAGCCCCAGCATTTT. It is translated as CASSGRDISYSNQPQHF.

In this sample, this clonotype turned up many times. In nucleotides, the CDR3 is TGTGCCAGCAGCTTGGAGGGGGCGGAAACCGGGGAGCTGTTTTTT. It specifies CASSLEGAETGELFF. The genes are TRBV11-3 and TRBJ2-2; D may be TRBD1 (7 bases). The V gene's germline CDR1 is SGHNT and CDR2 YENEEA. Trimming took off 3 bases at V and 5 bases at J, with 13 bases between the two ends. The CDR3 runs 15 residues.

This clonotype was detected only a few times. The chain recombines TRBV30 with TRBJ1-5, with D possibly being TRBD1 (5 bases). The CDR3 extends over 14 amino acids. Germline V lookup: CDR1 GTSNPN, CDR2 SVGIG (reference sequence). V was cut by 5 bases and J by 2 bases, with 13 bases left in between. The CDR3 nucleotides are TGTGCCTGGCAGGGCGGAGTTGGCAATCAGCCCCAGCATTTT. Protein sequence: CAWQGGVGNQPQHF.

There are a few counts of this clonotype. This chain uses TRBV5-1 with TRBJ1-1; the match to TRBD1 covers 8 bases. Germline assignment: CDR1 SGHRS and CDR2 YFSETQ. The CDR3 consists of 16 residues. Unmatched junction bases numbered 16, after V lost 4 bases and J lost 8 bases. The CDR3 reads CASSHINLGQDVEAFF. The CDR3 coding sequence is TGCGCCAGCAGCCATATAAATTTGGGACAGGATGTCGAAGCTTTCTTT.

V and J are TRBV30 and TRBJ2-6; TRBD1 matches at 12 bases. This CDR3 contains 15 residues. Germline V gives CDR1 GTSNPN, CDR2 SVGIG (reference sequence). Germline trimming cut 8 bases from V and 3 bases from J; bases unmatched to any gene: 5. The DNA of the CDR3 is TGTGCCACCGGGACAGGGGGCTTTGGGGCCAACGTCCTGACTTTC. This gives the protein CATGTGGFGANVLTF.

This clonotype was seen many times. The chain recombines TRBV2 with TRBJ2-2; D gene ambiguous. Trimming took off 4 bases at V and 8 bases at J, with 2 bases between the two ends. This CDR3 is built from 10 residues. Germline V gene data show CDR1 as SNHLY and CDR2 as FYNNEI. CDR3 amino acids: CASSGGELFF. The DNA of the CDR3 is TGTGCCAGCAGTGGAGGGGAGCTGTTTTTT. The full variable domain, in which reference TRBV2 and TRBJ2-2 provide the parts outside the CDR3, is EPEVTQTPSHQVTQMGQEVILRCVPISNHLYFYWYRQILGQKVEFLVSFYNNEISEKSEIFDDQFSVERPDGSNFTLKIRSTKLEDSAMYFCASSGGELFFGEGSRLTVL.

The chain has TRBV2 and TRBJ2-1; 8 nucleotides match TRBD2. The CDR3 has 13 residues. CDR1 is SNHLY and CDR2 is FYNNEI in the germline V gene. The J segment lost 4 bases and the V segment lost 10 bases, leaving 6 bases of the junction unmatched. As DNA, the CDR3 is TGTGCCACCCAGACTAGCGCGTACAATGAGCAGTTCTTC. As protein: CATQTSAYNEQFF.

DNA for the CDR3: TGTGCCAGCAGCTTGGGAAGGACTTATACCTACGAGCAGTACTTC. It yields the protein CASSLGRTYTYEQYF. V gene TRBV28 combines with J gene TRBJ2-7; D might be TRBD2 (5 bases). The ends were cut back, 6 bases at V and 2 bases at J, with 17 bases in the middle. Germline-derived CDR1 and CDR2 are MDHEN and SYDVKM. The CDR3 consists of 15 residues.

The V call is TRBV4-1, the J call TRBJ2-3; no firm D call. The V end lost 0 bases, the J end lost 4 bases, and 14 bases lay between the germline ends. Germline assignment: CDR1 MGHRA and CDR2 YSYEKL. This CDR3 is 16 amino acids long. CDR3 residues: CASSQDRQLSADTQYF. DNA of the CDR3: TGCGCCAGCAGCCAAGATCGCCAGCTAAGCGCAGATACGCAGTATTTT.

This clonotype was observed at least ten times. J is TRBJ2-3 and V is TRBV20-1; 14 bases line up with TRBD2. With 2 bases clipped from V and 2 bases from J, the junction kept 3 bases outside the gene matches. Germline V gives CDR1 DFQATT, CDR2 SNEGSKA (reference sequence). The CDR3 sequence is 16 residues long. The CDR3 nucleotides are TGCAGTGCTAGACCGGGACTAGCGGGAGTCACAGATACGCAGTATTTT. It is translated as CSARPGLAGVTDTQYF.

The J gene is TRBJ2-7, the V gene TRBV7-2, with TRBD2 matching over 7 bases. Germline CDR1 SGHTA, CDR2 FQGNSA. The CDR3 has 18 residues. Trimming took 2 bases from V and 3 from J; bases not matched to a gene: 16. CDR3 sequence reads: CASSLISGGAGYGYEQYF. The CDR3 DNA reads as TGTGCCAGCAGCTTAATCTCGGGGGGAGCGGGATACGGCTACGAGCAGTACTTC. Full variable domain (rest looked up from reference TRBV7-2 and TRBJ2-7): GAGVSQSPSNKVTEKGKDVELRCDPISGHTALYWYRQSLGQGLEFLIYFQGNSAPDKSGLPSDRFSAERTGGSVSTLTIQRTQQEDSAVYLCASSLISGGAGYGYEQYFGPGTRLTVT.

This clonotype was observed a few times. The rearrangement links TRBV4-2 to TRBJ2-3, with D perhaps matching TRBD1 or TRBD2 (5 bases each). The CDR3 sequence is 16 residues long. Trimming cost V 5 bases and J 4 bases, with 19 bases left between them. The germline CDR1 and CDR2 sequences are LGHNA and YNFKEQ. This CDR3 reads CASSARTGPIPDTQYF. CDR3 DNA sequence: TGTGCCAGCAGCGCAAGAACGGGACCCATCCCAGATACGCAGTATTTT.

The sample holds many counts of this clonotype. This chain connects TRBV11-2 to TRBJ1-5; no definite D call. The CDR3 contains 15 residues. Trimming removed 0 bases at V and 6 bases at J, with 12 bases between. Per the germline V gene, CDR1 is SGHAT and CDR2 is FQNNGV. The CDR3 bases are TGTGCCAGCAGCTTAGATCTTCGGTACGGTCAGCCCCAGCATTTT. As protein: CASSLDLRYGQPQHF.

Many counts were recorded for this clonotype. V is TRBV28 and J is TRBJ1-1; the D gene is possibly TRBD1 (5 bases). In germline, CDR1 is MDHEN, CDR2 SYDVKM. This CDR3 has 15 amino acids. With 2 bases removed from V and 2 bases from J, the gap between germline ends came to 12 bases. For the CDR3, the DNA is TGTGCCAGCAGTTTAGGGTGGGACGGAAACACTGAAGCTTTCTTT. It translates to CASSLGWDGNTEAFF.

The rearrangement links TRBV29-1 to TRBJ2-1, with 14 bases aligning to TRBD2. Germline loops: CDR1 SQVTM, CDR2 ANQGSEA. This CDR3 contains 14 residues. V was pared by 6 bases and J by 9 bases, with 7 bases of the junction left unmatched. The CDR3 protein is CSVRGGLAGVEQFF. The DNA for the CDR3 is TGCAGCGTGAGGGGGGGACTAGCGGGAGTTGAGCAGTTCTTC.

At least ten counts were recorded for this clonotype. The chain recombines TRBV6-1 with TRBJ2-7; TRBD1 matches at 7 bases. The germline CDR1 and CDR2 sequences are MNHNS and SASEGT. Germline trimming cut 5 bases from V and 3 bases from J; bases unmatched to any gene: 7. The CDR3 covers 14 residues. CDR3 region: CASSRYRQGYEQYF. Here the CDR3 DNA reads TGTGCCAGCAGTCGCTACAGACAGGGCTACGAGCAGTACTTC.

This chain links TRBV28 with TRBJ2-5, with D unclear. The CDR3 spans 13 residues. CDR1 and CDR2 from the germline V gene are MDHEN and SYDVKM. The V and J ends lost 6 bases and 3 bases respectively, with 11 bases between them. For the CDR3, the DNA is TGTGCCAGCAGGCTGCCCTCCGAAGAGACCCAGTACTTC. This translates into CASRLPSEETQYF. The variable domain in full, with the rest retrieved from reference TRBV28 and TRBJ2-5, is DVKVTQSSRYLVKRTGEKVFLECVQDMDHENMFWYRQDPGLGLRLIYFSYDVKMKEKGDIPEGYSVSREKKERFSLILESASTNQTSMYLCASRLPSEETQYFGPGTRLLVL.

This clonotype was detected ten times or more. The chain joins TRBV20-1 to TRBJ2-3, with 9 bases that match TRBD1. The CDR3 is 13 amino acids. Trimming at V came to 5 bases and at J to 4 bases, leaving 4 bases not matched to a gene. Germline assignment: CDR1 DFQATT and CDR2 SNEGSKA (reference sequence). CDR3 bases: TGCAGTGCTCACAGACAGGGGGCAGATACGCAGTATTTT. The encoded protein is CSAHRQGADTQYF.

This clonotype came up many times. This sequence joins TRBV7-3 and TRBJ2-1, with D maybe TRBD1 (6 bases). The CDR3 covers 11 residues. Germline V CDR1 and CDR2: SGHTA, FQGTGA. Trimming removed 8 bases at V and 7 bases at J, with 9 bases between. CDR3 DNA: TGTGCCAGCTGGGGGCGGAATGAGCAGTTCTTC. Amino acids: CASWGRNEQFF. Supplemented by reference TRBV7-3 and TRBJ2-1, the full variable domain reads GAGVSQTPSNKVTEKGKYVELRCDPISGHTALYWYRQSLGQGPEFLIYFQGTGAADDSGLPNDRFFAVRPEGSVSTLKIQRTERGDSAVYLCASWGRNEQFFGPGTRLTVL.